This T cell receptor (beta chain) was captured in a study of early T cells in non-severe SARS-CoV-2 infection. About the study: With bulk RNA from unsorted whole blood as input, sequencing yielded unpaired chains.

Overall study results and limits: A preference for anti-spike CD8 responses marked VDJdb matching, which missed private and CD4 specificities.

Concerning this clonotype: As yet, its antigen is unknown.

Unique molecular identifiers tagged individual cDNA molecules. TCRdb analysed the 5' RACE reads with MiXCR anew, one entry per CDR3 protein. The sample has some 77,000 distinct CDR3 sequences, about a sixth seen once; the top ten hold 2.9%. The sequencing input was whole blood. This receptor was identified in an adult who was a healthcare worker with PCR-confirmed SARS-CoV-2 infection or an uninfected control (not recorded which).

The CDR3 sequence is CASSYGQGGYYEQYF. CDR3 DNA: TGTGCCAGCAGTTATGGACAGGGGGGTTACTACGAGCAGTACTTC. This chain joins TRBV27 and TRBJ2-7; 10 bases match TRBD1. CDR1 is MNHEY, CDR2 SMNVEV, per germline (reference sequence). The CDR3 loop spans 15 amino acids. Losses at the gene ends were 4 bases for V and 3 bases for J; bases not matched to a gene: 6.